The clone carrying this T cell receptor beta chain was detected a few times. Per the study methods: Amplified reference gene primers provided the basis for estimating nucleated cell counts. Libraries were prepared by immunoSEQ multiplex PCR; TCRdb keeps only in-frame clonotypes and omits some of them. That table gives V, J and clone size, and the DNA gave D and trimming. This table has about 200,000 clones, roughly four fifths appearing once. This sample was taken from a study of blood T cell repertoires in COVID-19. Study overall: The cDNA or gDNA used as material had been derived from T cells, B-cell-depleted T cells, or PBMCs.

CDR1 and CDR2 (germline): SGHVS, FNYEAQ. The V gene end was trimmed by 5 bases and the J gene end by 3 bases; junction bases not matched to a gene: 19. The length of the CDR3 is 19 residues. The sample was peripheral blood. This sequence joins TRBV7-6 and TRBJ2-1; 7 bases are shared with TRBD2. The TCR comes from a woman in her forties or fifties with active or convalescent COVID-19. The CDR3 here is CASSQRGGGALKIYNEQFF. In nucleotides, the CDR3 is TGTGCCAGCAGCCAGCGAGGCGGGGGAGCCCTAAAGATCTACAATGAGCAGTTCTTC. The full variable domain, rest sourced from reference TRBV7-6 and TRBJ2-1, is GAGVSQSPRYKVTKRGQDVALRCDPISGHVSLYWYRQALGQGPEFLTYFNYEAQQDKSGLPNDRFSAERPEGSISTLTIQRTEQRDSAMYRCASSQRGGGALKIYNEQFFGPGTRLTVL.